This paragraph reports one TCR beta chain. The antigen remains unidentified. The data were taken from a study of a mutant IDH1 vaccine in newly diagnosed glioma. Study details: Patients underwent eight vaccinations, which took place in weeks 1, 3, 5, 7, 11, 15, 19 and 23. Before enrollment, patients got radiotherapy alone, temozolomide alone, or mostly the combination. Vaccination followed radiotherapy alone by 4-6 weeks, or accompanied temozolomide cycles.

Time point here: week 5, during vaccination. All doses held 300 ug of mutant IDH1 20-mer peptide, with topical imiquimod. Sequenced by immunoSEQ multiplex PCR; TCRdb stores in-frame clones only, minus some. The repertoire holds around 42,000 clones, 80% to 90% seen once, with over 1.5% in the top ten. The V gene lost 4 bases and the J gene lost 3 bases, with 10 bases spanning the gap. Germline V gives CDR1 SGHNT, CDR2 YYREEE (reference sequence). The CDR3 sequence is 13 residues long. The source material was PBMCs, sampled from a glioma patient whose treatment included an IDH1 peptide vaccine. The receptor's source is a man aged 40-49 years with glioma. The J gene is TRBJ1-1, the V gene TRBV5-4, with unresolved D. The DNA of the CDR3 is TGTGCCAGCAGCCGGGCTTTGGACACTGAAGCTTTCTTT. This gives the protein CASSRALDTEAFF. Drawing the rest from reference TRBV5-4 and TRBJ1-1, the complete variable domain is ETGVTQSPTHLIKTRGQQVTLRCSSQSGHNTVSWYQQALGQGPQFIFQYYREEENGRGNFPPRFSGLQFPNYSSELNVNALELDDSALYLCASSRALDTEAFFGQGTRLTVV.